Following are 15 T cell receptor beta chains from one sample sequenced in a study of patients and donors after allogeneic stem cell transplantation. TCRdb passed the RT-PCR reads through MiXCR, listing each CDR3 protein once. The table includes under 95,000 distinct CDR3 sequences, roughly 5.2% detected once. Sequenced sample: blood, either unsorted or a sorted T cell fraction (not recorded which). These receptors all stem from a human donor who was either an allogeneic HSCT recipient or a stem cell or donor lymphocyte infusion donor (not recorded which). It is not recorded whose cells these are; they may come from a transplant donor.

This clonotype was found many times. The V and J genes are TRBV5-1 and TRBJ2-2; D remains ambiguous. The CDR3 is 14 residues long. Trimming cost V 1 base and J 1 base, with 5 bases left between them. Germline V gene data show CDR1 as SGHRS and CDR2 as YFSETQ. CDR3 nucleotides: TGCGCCAGCAGCTTGCGGATGAACACCGGGGAGCTGTTTTTT. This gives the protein CASSLRMNTGELFF. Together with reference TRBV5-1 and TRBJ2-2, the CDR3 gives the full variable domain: KAGVTQTPRYLIKTRGQQVTLSCSPISGHRSVSWYQQTPGQGLQFLFEYFSETQRNKGNFPGRFSGRQFSNSRSEMNVSTLELGDSALYLCASSLRMNTGELFFGEGSRLTVL.

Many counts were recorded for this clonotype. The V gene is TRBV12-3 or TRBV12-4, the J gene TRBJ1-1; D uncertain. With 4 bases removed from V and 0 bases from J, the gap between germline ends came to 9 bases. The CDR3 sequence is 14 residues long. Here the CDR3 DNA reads TGTGCCAGCAGTTCCAGGATGCTGAACACTGAAGCTTTCTTT. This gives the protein CASSSRMLNTEAFF.

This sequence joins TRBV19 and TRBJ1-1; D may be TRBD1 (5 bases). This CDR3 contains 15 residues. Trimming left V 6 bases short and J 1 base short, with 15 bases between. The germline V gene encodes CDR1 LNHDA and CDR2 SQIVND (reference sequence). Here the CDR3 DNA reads TGTGCCAGTAGCAATAGGGGTCTGAGGAACACTGAAGCTTTCTTT. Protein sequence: CASSNRGLRNTEAFF.

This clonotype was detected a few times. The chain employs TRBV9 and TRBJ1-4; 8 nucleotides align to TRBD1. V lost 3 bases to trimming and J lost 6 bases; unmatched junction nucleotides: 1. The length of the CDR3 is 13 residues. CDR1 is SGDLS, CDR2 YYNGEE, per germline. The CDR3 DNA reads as TGTGCCAGCAGCGCGACAGGGGATGAAAAACTGTTTTTT. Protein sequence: CASSATGDEKLFF. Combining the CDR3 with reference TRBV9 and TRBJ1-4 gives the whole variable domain DSGVTQTPKHLITATGQRVTLRCSPRSGDLSVYWYQQSLDQGLQFLIQYYNGEERAKGNILERFSAQQFPDLHSELNLSSLELGDSALYFCASSATGDEKLFFGSGTQLSVL.

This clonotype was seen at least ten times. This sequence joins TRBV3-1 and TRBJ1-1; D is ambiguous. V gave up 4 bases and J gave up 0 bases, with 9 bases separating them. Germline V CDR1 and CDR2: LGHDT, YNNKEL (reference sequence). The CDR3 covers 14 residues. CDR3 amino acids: CASSRGRLNTEAFF. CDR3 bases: TGTGCCAGCAGCCGCGGACGGCTGAACACTGAAGCTTTCTTT. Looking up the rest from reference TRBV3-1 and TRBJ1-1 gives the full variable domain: DTAVSQTPKYLVTQMGNDKSIKCEQNLGHDTMYWYKQDSKKFLKIMFSYNNKELIINETVPNRFSPKSPDKAHLNLHINSLELGDSAVYFCASSRGRLNTEAFFGQGTRLTVV.

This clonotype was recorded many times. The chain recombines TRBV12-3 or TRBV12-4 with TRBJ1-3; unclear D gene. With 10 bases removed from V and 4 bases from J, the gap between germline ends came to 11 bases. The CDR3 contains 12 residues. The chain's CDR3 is CATNSGGNTIYF. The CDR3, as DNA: TGTGCCACGAACTCGGGGGGAAACACCATATATTTT.

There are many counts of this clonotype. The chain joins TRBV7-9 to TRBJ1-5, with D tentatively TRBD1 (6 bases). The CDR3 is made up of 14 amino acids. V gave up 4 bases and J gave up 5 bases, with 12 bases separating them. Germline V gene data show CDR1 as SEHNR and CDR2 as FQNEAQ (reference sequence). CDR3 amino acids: CASSSQGVDQPQHF. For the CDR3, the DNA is TGTGCCAGCAGCTCACAGGGCGTGGATCAGCCCCAGCATTTT.

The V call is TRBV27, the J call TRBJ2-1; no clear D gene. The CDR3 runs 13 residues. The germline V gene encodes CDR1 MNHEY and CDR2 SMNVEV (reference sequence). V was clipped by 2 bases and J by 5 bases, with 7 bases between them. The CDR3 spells CASSLRPNNEQFF. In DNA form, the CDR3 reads TGTGCCAGCAGTTTACGACCGAACAATGAGCAGTTCTTC.

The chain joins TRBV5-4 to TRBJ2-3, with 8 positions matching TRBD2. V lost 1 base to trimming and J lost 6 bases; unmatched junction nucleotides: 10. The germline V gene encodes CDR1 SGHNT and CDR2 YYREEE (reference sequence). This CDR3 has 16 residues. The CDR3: CASSLKTGGDVDTQYF. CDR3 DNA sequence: TGTGCCAGCAGCTTGAAGACCGGGGGGGACGTGGATACGCAGTATTTT.

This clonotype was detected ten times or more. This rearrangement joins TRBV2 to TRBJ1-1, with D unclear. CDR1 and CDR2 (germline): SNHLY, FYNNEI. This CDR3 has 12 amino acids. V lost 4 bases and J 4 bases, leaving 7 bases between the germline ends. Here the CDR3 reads CASSVGSTEAFF. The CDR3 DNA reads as TGTGCCAGCAGTGTTGGGTCCACTGAAGCTTTCTTT.

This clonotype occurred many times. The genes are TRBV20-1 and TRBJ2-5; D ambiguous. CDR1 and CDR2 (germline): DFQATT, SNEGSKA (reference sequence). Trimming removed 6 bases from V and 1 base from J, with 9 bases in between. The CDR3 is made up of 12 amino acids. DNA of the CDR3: TGCAGTGCCCGAGGCGGCCAAGAGACCCAGTACTTC. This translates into CSARGGQETQYF.

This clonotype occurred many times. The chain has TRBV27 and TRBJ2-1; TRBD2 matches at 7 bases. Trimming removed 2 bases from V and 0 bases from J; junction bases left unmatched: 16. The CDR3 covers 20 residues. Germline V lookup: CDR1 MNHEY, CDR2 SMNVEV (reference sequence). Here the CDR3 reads CASSLGRGLLPISSYNEQFF. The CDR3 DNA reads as TGTGCCAGCAGTTTAGGGAGGGGACTGCTACCAATAAGCTCCTACAATGAGCAGTTCTTC.

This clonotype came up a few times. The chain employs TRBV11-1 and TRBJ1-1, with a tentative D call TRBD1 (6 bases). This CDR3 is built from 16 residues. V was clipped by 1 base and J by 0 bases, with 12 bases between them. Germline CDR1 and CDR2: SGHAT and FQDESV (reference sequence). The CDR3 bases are TGTGCCAGCAGCTTAGATGGACAGTTAATGAACACTGAAGCTTTCTTT. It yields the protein CASSLDGQLMNTEAFF.

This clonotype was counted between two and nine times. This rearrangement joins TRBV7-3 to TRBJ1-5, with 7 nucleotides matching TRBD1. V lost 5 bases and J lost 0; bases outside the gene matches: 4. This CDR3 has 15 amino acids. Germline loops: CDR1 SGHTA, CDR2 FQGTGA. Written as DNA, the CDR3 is TGTGCCAGCAGCGCTCAGGGGGGTAGCAATCAGCCCCAGCATTTT. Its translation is CASSAQGGSNQPQHF.

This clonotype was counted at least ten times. CDR3 residues: CASSRTRGIGYTF. DNA of the CDR3: TGTGCCAGCAGTCGGACCCGGGGGATAGGCTACACCTTC. J is TRBJ1-2 and V is TRBV27; perhaps TRBD1 as D (5 bases). Germline V gene lookup returns CDR1 MNHEY and CDR2 SMNVEV (reference sequence). The CDR3 length is 13 residues. The V gene lost 5 bases and the J gene lost 8 bases, with 15 bases spanning the gap.